This record looks at one T cell receptor beta chain sequence and its context. The recovered donors of Cohort 3 showed two negative PCRs, clearance, or symptom resolution. These data originate in a study of blood T cell repertoires in COVID-19. The germline CDR1 and CDR2 sequences are KGHSH and LQKENI. Trimming shortened V by 6 bases and J by 1 base, and 10 bases separated the two germline ends. This CDR3 has 14 residues. The authors' processing: From reference gene primer amplification, estimates of nucleated cell counts were derived. The repertoire was sequenced with immunoSEQ multiplex PCR; TCRdb's copy has only in-frame clones and lacks some. The D gene and trimming were derived from the DNA, and the V and J assignments and clone size from that table. This table holds over 200,000 clones, 75% to 90% found once.

Specimen: PBMCs or T cells enriched from blood (not recorded which). The V and J genes are TRBV18 and TRBJ1-5; D unresolved. This clonotype was obtained from a man in his forties or fifties who had recovered from COVID-19. The CDR3 spells CASSSTRSNQPQHF. The CDR3 DNA follows: TGTGCCAGCTCGTCCACAAGAAGCAATCAGCCCCAGCATTTT.